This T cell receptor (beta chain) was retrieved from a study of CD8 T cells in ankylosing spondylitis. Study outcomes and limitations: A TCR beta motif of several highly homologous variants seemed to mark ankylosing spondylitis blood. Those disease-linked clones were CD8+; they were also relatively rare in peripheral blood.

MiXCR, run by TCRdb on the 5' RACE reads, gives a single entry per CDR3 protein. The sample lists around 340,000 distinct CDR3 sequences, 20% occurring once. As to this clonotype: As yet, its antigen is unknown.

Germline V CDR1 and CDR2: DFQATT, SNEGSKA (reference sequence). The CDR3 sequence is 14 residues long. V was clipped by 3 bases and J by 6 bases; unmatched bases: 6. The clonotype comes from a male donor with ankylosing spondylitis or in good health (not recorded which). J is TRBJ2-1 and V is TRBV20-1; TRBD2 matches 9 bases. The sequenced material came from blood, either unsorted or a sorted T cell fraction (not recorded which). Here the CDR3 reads CSASPSGAPNEQFF. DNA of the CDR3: TGCAGTGCTAGCCCTAGCGGGGCCCCCAATGAGCAGTTCTTC.